This T cell receptor beta chain derives from a study of OX40 agonist ivuxolimab in advanced cancers. Findings and limits, study-wide: Low normalized T-cell clonal expansion was also seen in some nonresponders.

Profiled with immunoSEQ multiplex PCR; TCRdb holds only in-frame clones, not every one. The sample has just over 60,000 clones; 92% are singletons. About this clone: Its antigen is as yet unknown.

With 4 bases removed from V and 4 bases from J, the gap between germline ends came to 14 bases. Germline loops: CDR1 LNHDA, CDR2 SQIVND (reference sequence). The CDR3 has 15 amino acids. The clonotype originates from an adult with an advanced solid tumor such as melanoma, head and neck, liver or kidney cancer. The chain joins TRBV19 to TRBJ1-5, with TRBD1 as a possible D gene (6 bases). The sequencing used CD4+ or CD8+ T cells sorted from blood, collected in a trial of the OX40 agonist ivuxolimab. The CDR3 is CASSTLGQSNQPQHF. The CDR3 DNA sequence: TGTGCCAGTAGTACCCTCGGACAGAGTAATCAGCCCCAGCATTTT.